This record concerns one T cell receptor (beta chain) sequence. The sample originates from a study of blood T cell repertoires in COVID-19. Individuals drawn from approximately 26 US areas were about 18 to 90 years old. Clinical histories supplied by participants themselves formed the basis of cohort assignment. The table came from immunoSEQ multiplex PCR; TCRdb's copy has only in-frame clones and leaves some out. The sample includes 450,000 to 600,000 clones, roughly 87% of them seen just once. The V and J ends lost 5 bases and 8 bases, in that order; junction bases with no gene match: 6. Germline-derived CDR1 and CDR2 are LNHDA and SQIVND (reference sequence). The CDR3 length is 13 residues.

This chain joins TRBV19 and TRBJ1-5, with TRBD1 matching 7 bases. The sequence came from a woman aged 18-29 years who had recovered from COVID-19. Sequenced input: PBMCs or T cells enriched from blood (not recorded which). CDR3 bases: TGTGCCAGTAGTGCTTTAACAGGGGAGCCCCAGCATTTT. Translated, it gives CASSALTGEPQHF.